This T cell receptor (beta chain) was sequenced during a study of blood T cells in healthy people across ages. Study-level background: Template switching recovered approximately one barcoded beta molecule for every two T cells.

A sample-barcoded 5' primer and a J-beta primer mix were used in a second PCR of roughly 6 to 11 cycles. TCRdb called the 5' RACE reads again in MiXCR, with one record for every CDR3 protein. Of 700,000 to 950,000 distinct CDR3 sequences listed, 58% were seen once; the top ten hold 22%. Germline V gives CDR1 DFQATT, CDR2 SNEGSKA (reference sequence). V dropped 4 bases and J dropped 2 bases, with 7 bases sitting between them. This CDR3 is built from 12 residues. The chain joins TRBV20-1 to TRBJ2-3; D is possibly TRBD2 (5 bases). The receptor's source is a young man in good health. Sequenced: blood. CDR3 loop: CSANRDTDTQYF. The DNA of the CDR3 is TGCAGTGCTAACCGGGACACAGATACGCAGTATTTT.